These 8 T cell receptor beta chains were all obtained from the same sample, sequenced in a study of cytomegalovirus exposure and HLA in healthy donors. PCR amplification relied on 60 Vbeta primers (plus 13 Jbeta primers). The method was immunoSEQ multiplex PCR; TCRdb's version includes in-frame clones alone and lacks a portion of them. This sample's table has about 160,000 clones. Sequenced input: PBMCs. The receptors stem from a man aged 25-45 years in good health and CMV-seronegative.

CDR3 in DNA: TGTGCCACCAGCAGAGATCTGGGCAGTCTTGAAGCTTTCTTT. This translates into CATSRDLGSLEAFF. The gene calls are TRBV15 and TRBJ1-1, with no clear D. This CDR3 has 14 amino acids. Germline V gene lookup returns CDR1 LNHNV and CDR2 YYDKDF (reference sequence). V was shortened by 0 bases and J by 7 bases, with 12 bases between the two germline ends.

The genes are TRBV27 and TRBJ2-3; TRBD2 matches at 10 bases. The germline V gene has CDR1 MNHEY and CDR2 SMNVEV (reference sequence). The J segment lost 0 bases and the V segment lost 5 bases, leaving 8 bases of the junction unmatched. The CDR3 loop spans 17 amino acids. CDR3 in amino acids: CASSASLAGSSTDTQYF. CDR3 sequence (DNA): TGTGCCAGCAGTGCGTCACTAGCGGGGTCTAGCACAGATACGCAGTATTTT.

The V gene is TRBV5-1, the J gene TRBJ1-1; 8 bases map to TRBD1. J lost 2 bases, V lost 4 bases, and 13 bases had no gene match. The length of the CDR3 is 17 residues. Germline V gene lookup returns CDR1 SGHRS and CDR2 YFSETQ. The CDR3 reads CASSRFPGQAINTEAFF. The CDR3 bases are TGCGCCAGCAGCAGATTCCCGGGACAGGCGATTAACACTGAAGCTTTCTTT.

This sequence joins TRBV6-5 and TRBJ2-7, with 10 bases matching TRBD2. Germline trimming cut 10 bases from V and 6 bases from J; bases unmatched to any gene: 12. Germline loops: CDR1 MNHEY, CDR2 SVGAGI. This CDR3 comprises 14 residues. The CDR3 region has the DNA TGTGCCACCTACCCCGGGCTAGCGGGAGCCGAGCAGTACTTC. Protein sequence: CATYPGLAGAEQYF.

The chain's CDR3 is CASSLIPGLLSEKLFF. As DNA, the CDR3 is TGCGCCAGCAGCTTGATCCCGGGACTTCTCTCTGAGAAACTGTTTTTT. The V gene is TRBV5-1, the J gene TRBJ1-4; D is possibly TRBD1 (5 bases). CDR1 is SGHRS, CDR2 YFSETQ, per germline. CDR3 length: 16 residues. Trimming left V 1 base short and J 11 bases short, with 21 bases between. The full variable domain, in which reference TRBV5-1 and TRBJ1-4 provide the parts outside the CDR3, is KAGVTQTPRYLIKTRGQQVTLSCSPISGHRSVSWYQQTPGQGLQFLFEYFSETQRNKGNFPGRFSGRQFSNSRSEMNVSTLELGDSALYLCASSLIPGLLSEKLFFGSGTQLSVL.

The chain employs TRBV5-4 and TRBJ2-3, with 9 bases that match TRBD2. With 4 bases clipped from V and 0 bases from J, the junction kept 6 bases outside the gene matches. Per the germline V gene, CDR1 is SGHNT and CDR2 is YYREEE (reference sequence). CDR3 size: 16 residues. CDR3 DNA sequence: TGTGCCAGCAGCATAAGACTAGCGGCTAGCACAGATACGCAGTATTTT. It specifies CASSIRLAASTDTQYF.

V gene TRBV6-5 combines with J gene TRBJ2-7; 8 nucleotides align to TRBD1. Germline trimming cut 10 bases from V and 6 bases from J; bases unmatched to any gene: 11. CDR1 is MNHEY, CDR2 SVGAGI, per germline. CDR3 length equals 13 residues. CDR3 DNA sequence: TGTGCCACAAGACAGGGGTCAAGTTTCGAGCAGTACTTC. This codes for CATRQGSSFEQYF.

This chain links TRBV7-8 with TRBJ1-5; 9 bases are shared with TRBD1. Germline CDR1 reads SGHVS; CDR2 reads FQNEAQ. The CDR3 covers 19 residues. V was pared by 1 base and J by 0 bases, with 10 bases of the junction left unmatched. Here the CDR3 reads CASSLDPWDREHSNQPQHF. The CDR3 region has the DNA TGTGCCAGCAGCTTAGACCCCTGGGACAGGGAACATAGCAATCAGCCCCAGCATTTT.